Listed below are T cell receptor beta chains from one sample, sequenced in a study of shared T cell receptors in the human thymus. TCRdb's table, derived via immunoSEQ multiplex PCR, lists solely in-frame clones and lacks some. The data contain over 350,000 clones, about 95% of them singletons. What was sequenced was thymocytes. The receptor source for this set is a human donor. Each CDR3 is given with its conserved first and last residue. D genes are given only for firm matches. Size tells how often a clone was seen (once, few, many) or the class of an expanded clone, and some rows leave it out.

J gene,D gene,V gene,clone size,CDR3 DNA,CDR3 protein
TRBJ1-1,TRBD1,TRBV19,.,TGTGCCAGTAGGAACAGGGGGCCAGGGGGGAACACTGAAGCTTTCTTT,CASRNRGPGGNTEAFF
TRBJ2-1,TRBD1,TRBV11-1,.,TGTGCCAGCAGCTTAGTCGGGGACAGAGACAATGAGCAGTTCTTC,CASSLVGDRDNEQFF
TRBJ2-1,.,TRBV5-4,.,TGTGCCAGCAGCCCGAACCCTTTGCAGCTAAGCAACTCCTACAATGAGCAGTTCTTC,CASSPNPLQLSNSYNEQFF
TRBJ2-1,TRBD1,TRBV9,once,TGTGCCAGCAGCGACGGGACAGGGGGTTACAATGAGCAGTTCTTC,CASSDGTGGYNEQFF
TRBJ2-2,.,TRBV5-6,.,TGTGCCTTCCCCCGGGGACTTGACACCGGGGAGCTGTTTTTT,CAFPRGLDTGELFF
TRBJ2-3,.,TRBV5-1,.,TGCGCCAGCAGCTTGGCGAACGGGTCGGGGGTAGCGCAGTATTTT,CASSLANGSGVAQYF
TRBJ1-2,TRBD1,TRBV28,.,TGTGCCAGCAGCACCGACAGGGAATTCGTTGGCTACACCTTC,CASSTDREFVGYTF
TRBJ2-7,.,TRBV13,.,TGTGCCAGCAGCCGCTCGGGACGATGGACCTACGAGCAGTACTTC,CASSRSGRWTYEQYF
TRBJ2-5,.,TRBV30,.,TGTGCCGGGGGGACTGCACAAGAGACCCAGTACTTC,CAGGTAQETQYF
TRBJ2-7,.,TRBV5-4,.,TGTGCCAGCAGCTTTCGGTACGAGCAGTACTTC,CASSFRYEQYF
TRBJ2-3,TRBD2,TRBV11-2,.,TGTGCCAGCAGGACCGGGACTAGCGGGAGAGGCGGCACAGATACGCAGTATTTT,CASRTGTSGRGGTDTQYF
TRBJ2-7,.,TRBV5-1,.,TGCGCCAGCAGCTTACGGGACTACGAGCAGTACTTC,CASSLRDYEQYF
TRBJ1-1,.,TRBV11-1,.,TGTGCCAGCAGCTTAGCAGAGGGGACTGAAGCTTTCTTT,CASSLAEGTEAFF
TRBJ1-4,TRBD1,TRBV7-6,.,TGTGCCAGCAGCTTGAGGGACAGGCGCGAGGCAACTAATGAAAAACTGTTTTTT,CASSLRDRREATNEKLFF
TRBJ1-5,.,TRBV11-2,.,TGTGCCAGCAGCCTGAGGGGGGAACAGCCCCAGCATTTT,CASSLRGEQPQHF
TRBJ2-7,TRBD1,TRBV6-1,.,TGTGCCAGCCGACCTCCGGACAGGGATTCCTACGAGCAGTACTTC,CASRPPDRDSYEQYF
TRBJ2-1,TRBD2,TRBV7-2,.,TGTGCCAGCAGCTTAGTACTAGCGGATTACAATGAGCAGTTCTTC,CASSLVLADYNEQFF
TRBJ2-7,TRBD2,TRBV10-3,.,TGTGCCATCAGTGAAAGTCCGGGACTAGCTGCCTACGAGCAGTACTTC,CAISESPGLAAYEQYF
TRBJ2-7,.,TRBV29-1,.,TGCAGCGTTCAGGGGTTCTCCTACGAGCAGTACTTC,CSVQGFSYEQYF
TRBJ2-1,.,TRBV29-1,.,TGCAGCGTTGACAGGTTGGCATCAGCATCCTACAATGAGCAGTTCTTC,CSVDRLASASYNEQFF
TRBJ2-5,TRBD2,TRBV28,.,TGTGCCAGCAGCTGGATGGTAGCGGGGGATGAGACCCAGTACTTC,CASSWMVAGDETQYF
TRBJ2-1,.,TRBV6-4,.,TGTGCCACCCGATCCAAACGGTTGAGCTCCTACAATGAGCAGTTCTTC,CATRSKRLSSYNEQFF
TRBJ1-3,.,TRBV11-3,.,TGTGCCAGCAGCGCCCGTCCGGGACGGAACTCTGGAAACACCATATATTTT,CASSARPGRNSGNTIYF
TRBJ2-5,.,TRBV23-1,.,TGCGCCAGCAGTCAATCAAGGGGGAGACAACTGAGGGAGACCCAGTACTTC,CASSQSRGRQLRETQYF
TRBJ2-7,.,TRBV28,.,TGTGCCAGCAGTTCTCGGGCTCCTAGGGCCGGCTACGAGCAGTACTTC,CASSSRAPRAGYEQYF
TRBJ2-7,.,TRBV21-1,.,TGTGCCAGCAGCTCCCAGAGGTGGGACCGGCTCCACTACGAGCAGTACTTC,CASSSQRWDRLHYEQYF
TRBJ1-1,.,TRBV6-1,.,TGTGCCAGCACCCCGGGGAGGGGGAACACTGAAGCTTTCTTT,CASTPGRGNTEAFF
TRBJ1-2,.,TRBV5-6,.,TGTGCCAGCAGCTTGGGGCGGGCAGGGCACTACACCTTC,CASSLGRAGHYTF
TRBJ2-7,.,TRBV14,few,TGTGCCAGCAGCCAAGATAAGAGGGAACGGGGTGGCGAGCAGTACTTC,CASSQDKRERGGEQYF
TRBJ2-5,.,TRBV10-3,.,TGTGCCATCAGTGTTGTGGGGGAGGAGACCCAGTACTTC,CAISVVGEETQYF
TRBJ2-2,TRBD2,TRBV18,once,TGTGCCAGCTCACCCCTCCCGAGACTAGCGGGGGCCCCCGGGGAGCTGTTTTTT,CASSPLPRLAGAPGELFF
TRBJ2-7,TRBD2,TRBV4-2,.,TGTGCCAGCAGCCAAGATTCGTCTAGCGGGGATTCCTACGAGCAGTACTTC,CASSQDSSSGDSYEQYF
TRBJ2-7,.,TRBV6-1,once,TGTGCCAGCAGTGAATACGAGCAGTACTTC,CASSEYEQYF
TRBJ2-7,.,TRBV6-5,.,TGTGCCAGCCGCCTTCAGCTTTACGAGCAGTACTTC,CASRLQLYEQYF
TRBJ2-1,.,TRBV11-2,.,TGTGCCAGCAGCTACGTCACCCACTACAATGAGCAGTTCTTC,CASSYVTHYNEQFF
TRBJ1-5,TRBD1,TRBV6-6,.,TGTGCCAGCAGTACCTCCAGGGGGGGAGGTCAGCCCCAGCATTTT,CASSTSRGGGQPQHF
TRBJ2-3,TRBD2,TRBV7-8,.,TGTGCCAGCAGCCCAACGGGACTAGCACCAGATACGCAGTATTTT,CASSPTGLAPDTQYF
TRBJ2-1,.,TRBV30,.,TGTGCCTGGAGTGGTGGGATAGGCGGGCCTGCTAGCTCCTACAATGAGCAGTTCTTC,CAWSGGIGGPASSYNEQFF
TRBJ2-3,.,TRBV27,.,TGTGCCAGCAGTTTAGGGGACTGGACTATCACAGATACGCAGTATTTT,CASSLGDWTITDTQYF
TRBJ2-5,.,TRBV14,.,TGTGCCAGCAGCCAAGGCAGGGCAACTCAAGAGACCCAGTACTTC,CASSQGRATQETQYF
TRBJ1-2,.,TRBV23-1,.,TGCGCCAGCAGTCAACAGGGCTACACCTTC,CASSQQGYTF
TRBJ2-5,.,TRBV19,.,TGTGCCAGTAGTGGCGCCTGGACCTCCGAAGGTGAGACCCAGTACTTC,CASSGAWTSEGETQYF
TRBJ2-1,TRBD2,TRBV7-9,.,TGTGCCAGCAGGCCTATCCTAGCGGGAGATCACAATGAGCAGTTCTTC,CASRPILAGDHNEQFF
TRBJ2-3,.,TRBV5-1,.,TGCGCCAGCAGCTTAGGACTTTACACAGATACGCAGTATTTT,CASSLGLYTDTQYF
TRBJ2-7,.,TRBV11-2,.,TGTGCCAGCACTCCAGAAGGGGTAAGCTCCTACGAGCAGTACTTC,CASTPEGVSSYEQYF
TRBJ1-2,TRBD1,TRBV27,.,TGTGCCAGCAGTCCACGGGACAGGGGGCTCCCAAACTATGGCTACACCTTC,CASSPRDRGLPNYGYTF
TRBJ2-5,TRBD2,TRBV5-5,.,TGTGCCAGCAGCTCCGGGACTAGCGGACAAGAGACCCAGTACTTC,CASSSGTSGQETQYF
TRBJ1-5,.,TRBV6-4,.,TGTGCCAGCAGTGCAACTAACAATGATAGCAATCAGCCCCAGCATTTT,CASSATNNDSNQPQHF